This TCR beta chain was identified in a study of identical twins (dated by TCRdb to 2016 to 2017). Turning to the overall study: To test whether fetal clonotypes persist, this study deep-sequenced TCR alpha and beta repertoires from monozygotic twins, from unrelated adults of various ages, and from cord blood. To rule out contamination, the twin experiments were replicated at different times with different library preparation protocols.

The table lists this clonotype with a few counts. The clone's antigen remains unknown. The input lacks base qualities; no much larger clone sits a single base away. Results the study describes overall, beyond this receptor: Zero-insertion analyses could be partly confounded by invariant T cells such as MAIT and iNKT, though diverse VJ usage argued against such confounding for most clonotypes. Abundant cord blood beta clonotypes carried fewer insertions; young adult naive repertoires showed a weaker similar trend, while memory repertoires showed none. Out-of-frame TCR alpha sequences shared between twins showed an excess of low generation-probability sequences compared with coincidental sharing between unrelated individuals. Excess twin sharing in beta out-of-frame sequences was weaker because fewer shared sequences lowered the signal-to-noise ratio. In monozygotic twins, recombination models systematically underestimated out-of-frame TCR alpha sharing, but the models matched the sharing seen between unrelated individuals. Because the same donors could not be followed over many years, conclusions were based on cross-sectional statistical analysis.

Receptor libraries were prepared by 5' RACE. For sequencing, an Illumina HiSeq 2000 was employed. A universal primer binding site was introduced by template switching, and a unique molecular identifier was present in the final cDNA, enabling accurate counting of TCR cDNA molecules. Specific primers in the conserved constant-segment region were used to synthesize first-strand cDNA for TCR alpha and beta chains. To control for contamination, each cDNA library was double barcoded with a SMART-Mk sample barcode plus Illumina barcodes. Two successive PCR steps introduced TruSeq adapter sequences along with Illumina sample barcodes. The Illumina HiSeq platform was used with custom primers to sequence TCR alpha and beta cDNA libraries. The authors' analysis ran thus. Unique molecular identifiers were extracted from raw reads with MiGEC, and CDR3 positions were determined with MiXCR. For each individual, recombination models were inferred using an EM algorithm with the repgenHMM and IGoR tools. The analysis of shared clonotypes was done with the tcR package in R, with sharing normalized by the product of cloneset sizes. To study raw recombination free of thymic and clonal selection effects, out-of-frame nonproductive sequences were analyzed. Starting from the raw public reads, TCRdb applied fastp trimming at Q25, assembled clones with MiXCR and retained in-frame beta chains. Duplicate CDR3 protein sequences are folded into a single record with the most common DNA and genes. These V and J calls originate from TCRdb's pipeline instead of the authors' own analysis. In this sample the table shows roughly 1.6 million distinct CDR3 sequences, about 31% of which occur a single time. Less than 0.35% of the sample is taken by the ten largest.

Every donor was a healthy Caucasian. The CDR3 runs 16 amino acids, cysteine and phenylalanine included. The only DNA kept is the CDR3, 48 bases in frame from the first base. The junction carries 18 bases between V and J, which are trimmed by 3 bases and 3 bases respectively. CDR1 SQVTM and CDR2 ANQGSEA are derived from the germline V gene. This sequence was found in a newborn girl in good health. Sequencing was done on a sample of cord blood. Recombination joined TRBV29-1 with TRBJ2-1; the D region may be TRBD1 or TRBD2, each matching 6 bases equally. The CDR3 region has the sequence CSVELRSRGVYNEQFF. The DNA sequence follows: TGCAGCGTTGAGTTGCGATCTAGGGGGGTCTACAATGAGCAGTTCTTC.